Below are 18 T cell receptor beta chains sequenced from a single sample in a study of blood T cell repertoires in COVID-19. Some clones are missing from TCRdb's copy, which holds only in-frame ones; the method was immunoSEQ multiplex PCR. Among about 230,000 clones listed, 89% were seen once. Sequencing was done on a sample of PBMCs or T cells enriched from blood (not recorded which). The receptors stem from a woman in her 30s with acute COVID-19.

This chain connects TRBV6-5 to TRBJ1-1, with D unresolved. Between the trimmed V and J ends, which lost 6 bases and 1 base, there was a span of 9 bases. The CDR3 is made up of 13 amino acids. Germline CDR1 is MNHEY and CDR2 is SVGAGI. CDR3 DNA sequence: TGTGCCAGCAGGGCGGGGAGGAACACTGAAGCTTTCTTT. Amino acids: CASRAGRNTEAFF.

This sequence joins TRBV11-2 and TRBJ1-1, with D possibly TRBD1 on 5 matching bases. The CDR3 runs to 15 residues. The germline gives CDR1 SGHAT, CDR2 FQNNGV. The V end lost 1 base, the J end lost 6 bases, and 15 bases lay between the germline ends. DNA for the CDR3: TGTGCCAGCAGCTTAGCCCCCCAGGGTGCTGCTGAAGCTTTCTTT. It translates to CASSLAPQGAAEAFF.

The V call is TRBV7-8, the J call TRBJ2-5, with D unclear. Germline CDR1 reads SGHVS; CDR2 reads FQNEAQ. The CDR3 covers 15 residues. V was cut by 2 bases and J by 0 bases, with 10 bases left in between. The chain's CDR3 is CASSLISPDQETQYF. The CDR3 region has the DNA TGTGCCAGCAGCTTAATCTCCCCAGACCAAGAGACCCAGTACTTC.

This clone turned up a few times. The chain employs TRBV2 and TRBJ2-2; TRBD1 matches at 7 bases. J was trimmed by 1 base and V by 8 bases; bases with no gene match: 7. CDR1 SNHLY and CDR2 FYNNEI come from the germline V gene. This CDR3 has 15 amino acids. DNA of the CDR3: TGTGCCAGCGGGGGACGGACAGGGAACACCGGGGAGCTGTTTTTT. Translation: CASGGRTGNTGELFF.

This clone has just one count. CDR3 coding DNA: TGTGCCATCAGTGAGTCACAGGGCTCTGGGGCCAACGTCCTGACTTTC. Translating it yields CAISESQGSGANVLTF. The chain uses TRBV10-3 and TRBJ2-6; TRBD1 might be the D (6 bases). Trimming pared 0 bases from V and 0 bases from J, leaving 6 bases between. CDR1 is ENHRY and CDR2 is SYGVKD in the germline V gene. The CDR3 is 16 amino acids.

The chain links TRBV19 to TRBJ2-1; TRBD1 is a possible D gene (6 bases). V was clipped by 6 bases and J by 8 bases, with 17 bases between them. Germline V lookup: CDR1 LNHDA, CDR2 SQIVND (reference sequence). The CDR3 contains 14 residues. For the CDR3, the DNA is TGTGCCAGTAGGACACAGGGTATTTTCGATGAGCAGTTCTTC. This gives the protein CASRTQGIFDEQFF. The full variable domain, with the rest looked up from reference TRBV19 and TRBJ2-1, is DGGITQSPKYLFRKEGQNVTLSCEQNLNHDAMYWYRQDPGQGLRLIYYSQIVNDFQKGDIAEGYSVSREKKESFPLTVTSAQKNPTAFYLCASRTQGIFDEQFFGPGTRLTVL.

The rearrangement joins TRBV6-5 to TRBJ1-3, with unresolved D. Trimming removed 0 bases from V and 4 bases from J, with 7 bases in between. CDR3 length equals 14 residues. The germline V gene has CDR1 MNHEY and CDR2 SVGAGI. The CDR3 here is CASSYSMEGNTIYF. The CDR3 DNA sequence: TGTGCCAGCAGTTACTCGATGGAGGGAAACACCATATATTTT.

The chain employs TRBV4-2 and TRBJ1-5, with D uncertain. The V end was cut by 0 bases, the J end by 4 bases, with 7 bases between. The CDR3 consists of 14 residues. Germline V gives CDR1 LGHNA, CDR2 YNFKEQ. The chain's CDR3 is CASSQDRGNQPQHF. CDR3 nucleotide sequence: TGTGCCAGCAGCCAAGATCGAGGAAATCAGCCCCAGCATTTT.

The chain is built from TRBV5-6 and TRBJ2-3; the match to TRBD1 covers 11 bases. The CDR3 contains 14 residues. The trim removed 3 bases at V and 3 bases at J, leaving 0 bases unmatched. The germline CDR1 and CDR2 sequences are SGHDT and YYEEEE. CDR3 region: CASSWDRGTDTQYF. In nucleotides, the CDR3 is TGTGCCAGCAGCTGGGACAGGGGGACAGATACGCAGTATTTT. Filled out from reference TRBV5-6 and TRBJ2-3, the complete variable domain reads DAGVTQSPTHLIKTRGQQVTLRCSPKSGHDTVSWYQQALGQGPQFIFQYYEEEERQRGNFPDRFSGHQFPNYSSELNVNALLLGDSALYLCASSWDRGTDTQYFGPGTRLTVL.

This chain joins TRBV5-4 and TRBJ2-5; 7 bases line up with TRBD2. CDR1 SGHNT and CDR2 YYREEE come from the germline V gene (reference sequence). The CDR3 is 15 amino acids. V dropped 2 bases and J dropped 3; count of bases not matched to a gene: 7. The CDR3 DNA is TGTGCCAGCAGCTTTGCTGGGGGGGGAGAAGAGACCCAGTACTTC. Protein sequence: CASSFAGGGEETQYF. Filled out from reference TRBV5-4 and TRBJ2-5, the complete variable domain reads ETGVTQSPTHLIKTRGQQVTLRCSSQSGHNTVSWYQQALGQGPQFIFQYYREEENGRGNFPPRFSGLQFPNYSSELNVNALELDDSALYLCASSFAGGGEETQYFGPGTRLLVL.

The chain is built from TRBV4-1 and TRBJ2-7; weak D call: TRBD2 (6 bases). CDR1 is MGHRA and CDR2 is YSYEKL in the germline V gene. The CDR3 contains 14 residues. Trimming took off 2 bases at V and 2 bases at J, with 10 bases between the two ends. The DNA of the CDR3 is TGCGCCAGCAGCCAATTTAGCGGAGCCTACGAGCAGTACTTC. Its translation: CASSQFSGAYEQYF.

The chain links TRBV24-1 to TRBJ1-5; TRBD1 agrees at 8 bases. This CDR3 has 17 amino acids. CDR1 is KGHDR and CDR2 is SFDVKD in the germline V gene. J lost 1 base, V lost 4 bases, and 8 bases had no gene match. The CDR3 here is CATSDSRQGPSNQPQHF. The CDR3 nucleotides read TGTGCCACCAGTGACTCTAGACAGGGGCCCAGCAATCAGCCCCAGCATTTT.

The genes are TRBV18 and TRBJ2-2; 8 bases map to TRBD1. Germline trimming cut 6 bases from V and 0 bases from J; bases unmatched to any gene: 9. The CDR3 loop spans 17 amino acids. CDR1 is KGHSH, CDR2 LQKENI, per germline. CDR3 in DNA: TGTGCCAGCTCTCCAGGCAACAGGGGGACGAACACCGGGGAGCTGTTTTTT. Protein sequence: CASSPGNRGTNTGELFF.

This clone was counted a single time. The V and J genes are TRBV7-2 and TRBJ2-7, with 11 nucleotides matching TRBD1. The V gene end was trimmed by 6 bases and the J gene end by 5 bases; junction bases not matched to a gene: 3. In germline, CDR1 is SGHTA, CDR2 FQGNSA. CDR3 size: 13 residues. CDR3 in amino acids: CASRMGQGDEQYF. CDR3 nucleotides: TGTGCCAGCAGAATGGGACAGGGGGACGAGCAGTACTTC.

This chain uses TRBV5-1 with TRBJ1-1; no clear D. Germline loops: CDR1 SGHRS, CDR2 YFSETQ. V was clipped by 0 bases and J by 5 bases, with 17 bases between them. The CDR3 loop spans 16 amino acids. CDR3 nucleotide sequence: TGCGCCAGCAGCTTGGCCGGAAGGGAGATTTGGACTGAAGCTTTCTTT. This gives the protein CASSLAGREIWTEAFF.

The rearrangement uses TRBV5-6 and TRBJ1-3; D gene ambiguous. Trimming took 3 bases from V and 0 from J, leaving 4 bases between them. Germline V gene sequence: CDR1 SGHDT, CDR2 YYEEEE. There are 13 residues in the CDR3. The CDR3 spells CASSWASGNTIYF. In nucleotides, the CDR3 is TGTGCCAGCAGCTGGGCCTCTGGAAACACCATATATTTT.

CDR3 in DNA: TGTGCCAGCAGCTCCTGGGGACTAGCGGAAGGCACAGATACGCAGTATTTT. Amino acid sequence: CASSSWGLAEGTDTQYF. This chain links TRBV9 with TRBJ2-3; TRBD2 matches 11 bases. The CDR3 runs to 17 residues. Looked up from germline, CDR1 is SGDLS and CDR2 is YYNGEE. After removal of 4 bases from V and 1 base from J, the junction contained 8 bases not matched to a gene.

This clone was observed a few times. The chain links TRBV10-2 to TRBJ2-7; maybe TRBD1 (6 bases). Trimming took off 4 bases at V and 5 bases at J, with 12 bases between the two ends. The CDR3 length is 13 residues. The germline CDR1 and CDR2 sequences are WSHSY and SAAADI. In nucleotides, the CDR3 is TGCGCCAGCAGTGCCACAGGGAAGGACGAGCAGTACTTC. Its translation: CASSATGKDEQYF.